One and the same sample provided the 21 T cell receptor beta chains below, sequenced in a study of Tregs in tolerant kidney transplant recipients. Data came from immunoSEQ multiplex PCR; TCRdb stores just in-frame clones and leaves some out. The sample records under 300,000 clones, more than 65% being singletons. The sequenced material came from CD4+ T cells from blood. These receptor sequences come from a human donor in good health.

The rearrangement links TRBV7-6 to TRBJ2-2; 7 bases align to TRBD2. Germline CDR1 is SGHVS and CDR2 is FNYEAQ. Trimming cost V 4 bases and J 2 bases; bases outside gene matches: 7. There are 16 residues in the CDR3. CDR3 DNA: TGTGCCAGCAGCTCGTCGGGCGGGGGTAACACCGGGGAGCTGTTTTTT. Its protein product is CASSSSGGGNTGELFF. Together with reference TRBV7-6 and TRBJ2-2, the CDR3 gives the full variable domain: GAGVSQSPRYKVTKRGQDVALRCDPISGHVSLYWYRQALGQGPEFLTYFNYEAQQDKSGLPNDRFSAERPEGSISTLTIQRTEQRDSAMYRCASSSSGGGNTGELFFGEGSRLTVL.

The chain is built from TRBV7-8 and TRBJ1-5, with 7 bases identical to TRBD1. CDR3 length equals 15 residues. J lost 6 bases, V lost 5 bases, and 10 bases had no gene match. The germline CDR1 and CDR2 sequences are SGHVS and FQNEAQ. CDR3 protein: CASSAPGTVAQPQHF. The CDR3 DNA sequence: TGTGCCAGCAGCGCTCCCGGGACAGTAGCTCAGCCCCAGCATTTT.

As DNA, the CDR3 is TGTGCCAGCAGTGAAGGGAGTACCTACAATGAGCAGTTCTTC. As protein: CASSEGSTYNEQFF. The rearrangement uses TRBV2 and TRBJ2-1; D call uncertain. CDR3 length: 14 residues. Germline V gene data show CDR1 as SNHLY and CDR2 as FYNNEI. The V gene lost 1 base and the J gene lost 2 bases, with 6 bases spanning the gap. The variable domain in full, completed from reference TRBV2 and TRBJ2-1, reads EPEVTQTPSHQVTQMGQEVILRCVPISNHLYFYWYRQILGQKVEFLVSFYNNEISEKSEIFDDQFSVERPDGSNFTLKIRSTKLEDSAMYFCASSEGSTYNEQFFGPGTRLTVL.

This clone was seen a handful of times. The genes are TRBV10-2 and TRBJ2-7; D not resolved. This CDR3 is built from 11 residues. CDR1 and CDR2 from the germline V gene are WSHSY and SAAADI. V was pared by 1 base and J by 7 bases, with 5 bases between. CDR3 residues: CASSELREQYF. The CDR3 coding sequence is TGCGCCAGCAGTGAGTTGCGTGAGCAGTACTTC.

This CDR3 reads CASSLGTGGGNEQFF. CDR3 DNA sequence: TGCGCCAGCAGCTTGGGAACGGGAGGGGGCAATGAGCAGTTCTTC. The V and J genes are TRBV5-1 and TRBJ2-1; TRBD2 aligns across 8 bases. CDR1 SGHRS and CDR2 YFSETQ come from the germline V gene. The CDR3 spans 15 residues. With V trimmed by 0 bases and J by 6 bases, 5 bases remained unmatched.

CDR3 DNA sequence: TGCGCCAGCAGCTTGGCTAGCGGGGGGCCTCAATCCTCCTACAATGAGCAGTTCTTC. Its translation is CASSLASGGPQSSYNEQFF. The V and J genes are TRBV5-1 and TRBJ2-1, with 11 bases that match TRBD2. The CDR3 has 19 amino acids. CDR1 SGHRS and CDR2 YFSETQ come from the germline V gene. V shed 0 bases, J shed 0 bases, and the junction held 8 bases outside the gene matches.

The CDR3, as DNA: TGTGCCAGCAGCTGGACAGGGGACATTCAGTACTTC. Its translation is CASSWTGDIQYF. V usage is TRBV5-5 and J usage is TRBJ2-4, with TRBD1 matching 9 bases. This CDR3 has 12 residues. V gave up 3 bases and J gave up 8 bases; unmatched junction bases: 0. The germline V gene has CDR1 SGHKS and CDR2 YYEKEE (reference sequence). The full variable domain, rest sourced from reference TRBV5-5 and TRBJ2-4, is DAGVTQSPTHLIKTRGQQVTLRCSPISGHKSVSWYQQVLGQGPQFIFQYYEKEERGRGNFPDRFSARQFPNYSSELNVNALLLGDSALYLCASSWTGDIQYFGAGTRLSVL.

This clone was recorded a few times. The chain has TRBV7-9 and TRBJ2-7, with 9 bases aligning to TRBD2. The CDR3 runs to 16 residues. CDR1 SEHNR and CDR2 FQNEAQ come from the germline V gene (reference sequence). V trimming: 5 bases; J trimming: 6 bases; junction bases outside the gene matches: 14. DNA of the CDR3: TGTGCCAGCAGCGTGCCGGGACTAGCAGCTGGCAGCGAGCAGTACTTC. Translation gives CASSVPGLAAGSEQYF. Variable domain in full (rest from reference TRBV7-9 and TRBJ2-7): DTGVSQNPRHKITKRGQNVTFRCDPISEHNRLYWYRQTLGQGPEFLTYFQNEAQLEKSRLLSDRFSAERPKGSFSTLEIQRTEQGDSAMYLCASSVPGLAAGSEQYFGPGTRLTVT.

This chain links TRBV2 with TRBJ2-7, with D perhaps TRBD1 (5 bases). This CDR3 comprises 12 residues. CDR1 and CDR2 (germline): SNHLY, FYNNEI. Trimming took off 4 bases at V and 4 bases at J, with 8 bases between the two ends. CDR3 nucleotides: TGTGCCAGCAGTGTTCAGGGTTACGAGCAGTACTTC. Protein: CASSVQGYEQYF. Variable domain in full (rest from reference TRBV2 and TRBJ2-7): EPEVTQTPSHQVTQMGQEVILRCVPISNHLYFYWYRQILGQKVEFLVSFYNNEISEKSEIFDDQFSVERPDGSNFTLKIRSTKLEDSAMYFCASSVQGYEQYFGPGTRLTVT.

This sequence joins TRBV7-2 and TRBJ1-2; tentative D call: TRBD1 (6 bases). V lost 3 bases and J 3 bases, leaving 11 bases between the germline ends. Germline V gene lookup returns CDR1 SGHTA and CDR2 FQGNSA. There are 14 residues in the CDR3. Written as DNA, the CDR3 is TGTGCCAGCAGCTTTGCAGGGGTTGACTATGGCTACACCTTC. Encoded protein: CASSFAGVDYGYTF.

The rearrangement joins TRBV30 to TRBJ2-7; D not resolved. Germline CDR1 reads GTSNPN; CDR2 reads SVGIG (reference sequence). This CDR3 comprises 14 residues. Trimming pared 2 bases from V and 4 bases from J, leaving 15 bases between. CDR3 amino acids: CAWSSSWANYEQYF. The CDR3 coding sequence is TGTGCCTGGAGTAGCAGCTGGGCGAATTACGAGCAGTACTTC.

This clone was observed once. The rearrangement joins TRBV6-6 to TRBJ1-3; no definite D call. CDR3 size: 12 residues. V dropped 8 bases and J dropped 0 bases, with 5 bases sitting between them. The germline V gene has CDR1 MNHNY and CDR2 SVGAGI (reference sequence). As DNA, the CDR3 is TGTGCCAGCTGTGACTCTGGAAACACCATATATTTT. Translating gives CASCDSGNTIYF.

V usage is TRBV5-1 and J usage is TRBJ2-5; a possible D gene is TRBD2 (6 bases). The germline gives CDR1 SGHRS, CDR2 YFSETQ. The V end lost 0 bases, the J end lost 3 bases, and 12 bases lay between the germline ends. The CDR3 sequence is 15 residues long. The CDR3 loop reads CASSLAGDREETQYF. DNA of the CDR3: TGCGCCAGCAGCTTGGCGGGAGACCGGGAAGAGACCCAGTACTTC.

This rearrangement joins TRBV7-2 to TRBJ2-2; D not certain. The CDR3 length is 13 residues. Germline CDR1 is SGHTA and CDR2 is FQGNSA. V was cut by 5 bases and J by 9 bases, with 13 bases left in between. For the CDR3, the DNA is TGTGCCAGCAGCCTCAGCTTAACCAGGGAGCTGTTTTTT. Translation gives CASSLSLTRELFF.

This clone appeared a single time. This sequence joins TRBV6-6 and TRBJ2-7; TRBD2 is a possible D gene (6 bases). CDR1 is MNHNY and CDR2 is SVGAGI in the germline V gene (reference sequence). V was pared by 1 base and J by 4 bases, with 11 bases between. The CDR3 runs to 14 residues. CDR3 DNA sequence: TGTGCCAGCAGTTACTACTGGGAGGCATACGAGCAGTACTTC. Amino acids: CASSYYWEAYEQYF.

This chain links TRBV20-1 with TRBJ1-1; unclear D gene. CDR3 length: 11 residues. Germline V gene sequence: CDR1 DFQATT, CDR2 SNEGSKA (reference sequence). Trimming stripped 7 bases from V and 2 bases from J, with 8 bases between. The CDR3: CSVQFNTEAFF. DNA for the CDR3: TGCAGTGTACAATTCAACACTGAAGCTTTCTTT.

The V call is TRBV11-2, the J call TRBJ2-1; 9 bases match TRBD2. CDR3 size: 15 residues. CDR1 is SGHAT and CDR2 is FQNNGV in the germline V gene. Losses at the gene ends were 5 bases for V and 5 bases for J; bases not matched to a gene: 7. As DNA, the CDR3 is TGTGCCAGCAGCCCGAGGGCTAGCGGGGACAATGAGCAGTTCTTC. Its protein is CASSPRASGDNEQFF. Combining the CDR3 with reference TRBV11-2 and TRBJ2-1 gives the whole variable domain EAGVAQSPRYKIIEKRQSVAFWCNPISGHATLYWYQQILGQGPKLLIQFQNNGVVDDSQLPKDRFSAERLKGVDSTLKIQPAKLEDSAVYLCASSPRASGDNEQFFGPGTRLTVL.

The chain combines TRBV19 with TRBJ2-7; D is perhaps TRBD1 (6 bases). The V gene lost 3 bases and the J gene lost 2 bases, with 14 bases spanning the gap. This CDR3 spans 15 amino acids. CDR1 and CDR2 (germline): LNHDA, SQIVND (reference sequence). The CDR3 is CASSMTAGVAYEQYF. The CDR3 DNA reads TGTGCCAGTAGTATGACTGCAGGGGTGGCCTACGAGCAGTACTTC.

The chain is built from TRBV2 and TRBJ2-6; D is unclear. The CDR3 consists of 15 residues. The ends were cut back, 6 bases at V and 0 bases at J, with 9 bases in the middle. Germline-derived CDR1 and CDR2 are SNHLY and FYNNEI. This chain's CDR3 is CASRALASGANVLTF. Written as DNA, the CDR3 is TGTGCCAGCAGGGCACTGGCCTCTGGGGCCAACGTCCTGACTTTC.

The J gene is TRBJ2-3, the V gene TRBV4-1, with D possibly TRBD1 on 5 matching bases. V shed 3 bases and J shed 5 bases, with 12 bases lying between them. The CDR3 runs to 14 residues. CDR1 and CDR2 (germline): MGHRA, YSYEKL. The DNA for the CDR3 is TGCGCCAGCAGCCACCCAGGGAAAGAAGATACGCAGTATTTT. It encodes CASSHPGKEDTQYF.

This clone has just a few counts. The CDR3 protein is CASSISLLAGDPNNNEQFF. The CDR3 nucleotides read TGTGCCAGCAGCATTTCTTTACTAGCGGGTGACCCCAACAACAATGAGCAGTTCTTC. J is TRBJ2-1 and V is TRBV21-1; the table's D call, TRBD2, has no DNA check behind it. TRBV21-1 is labeled a pseudogene. This CDR3 is 19 amino acids long.